The 32 T cell receptor beta chains below come from one sample, sequenced in a study of blood T cell repertoires in COVID-19 (dated by TCRdb to about 2020). Library method: the immunoSEQ multiplex PCR assay. TCRdb mirrors the immuneACCESS table, restricted to in-frame sequences. Some clones are absent from its copies; in checked studies, under half trace to an unresolved V gene, and the reason for the others is unknown. This sample holds more than 300,000 clones; about nine tenths were observed only once. Less than 2% of the sample belongs to the ten largest clones. The specimen was peripheral blood. All receptors derive from a woman under 40 with COVID-19, enrolled during active disease.

The gene calls are TRBV4-1 and TRBJ1-1; 9 bases agree with TRBD1. Germline V CDR1 and CDR2: MGHRA, YSYEKL. The CDR3 consists of 17 residues. The J segment lost 2 bases and the V segment lost 1 base, leaving 8 bases of the junction unmatched. The DNA of the CDR3 is TGCGCCAGCAGCCAAGGGACAGGGGACCTATCTAACACTGAAGCTTTCTTT. Translated: CASSQGTGDLSNTEAFF.

J is TRBJ1-2 and V is TRBV4-2, with 7 bases lining up with TRBD1. The germline gives CDR1 LGHNA, CDR2 YNFKEQ. The J segment lost 8 bases and the V segment lost 1 base, leaving 7 bases of the junction unmatched. The CDR3 spans 14 residues. The CDR3 reads CASSQGFLDRGYTF. CDR3 nucleotide sequence: TGTGCCAGCAGCCAAGGTTTCCTGGACAGGGGCTACACCTTC.

This rearrangement joins TRBV2 to TRBJ1-1, with TRBD1 as a possible D gene (6 bases). Between the trimmed V and J ends, which lost 8 bases and 5 bases, there was a span of 15 bases. The CDR3 spans 13 residues. Germline CDR1 reads SNHLY; CDR2 reads FYNNEI. CDR3 nucleotide sequence: TGTGCCAGCCGAGACAGGAAAACTACTGAAGCTTTCTTT. It codes for CASRDRKTTEAFF.

The count of this clone is one. The chain has TRBV19 and TRBJ1-3, with D possibly matching TRBD1 (6 bases). The length of the CDR3 is 15 residues. Germline-derived CDR1 and CDR2 are LNHDA and SQIVND (reference sequence). V was cut by 1 base and J by 4 bases, with 11 bases left in between. CDR3 DNA sequence: TGTGCCAGTAGTATAGTACCCGGGACAGGAAACACCATATATTTT. Translated, it gives CASSIVPGTGNTIYF.

This clone was counted a single time. This chain links TRBV4-1 with TRBJ2-3; the match to TRBD2 covers 9 bases. The length of the CDR3 is 17 residues. CDR1 and CDR2 (germline): MGHRA, YSYEKL. The ends lost 2 bases at V and 2 bases at J; junction bases unmatched: 8. This CDR3 is CASSQLWASGVTDTQYF. CDR3 DNA: TGCGCCAGCAGCCAACTTTGGGCTAGCGGGGTCACAGATACGCAGTATTTT.

The chain combines TRBV5-8 with TRBJ2-5; D possibly corresponds to TRBD1 (5 bases). Germline CDR1 reads SGHTS; CDR2 reads YDEGEE. Trimming removed 7 bases at V and 5 bases at J, with 12 bases between. The CDR3 has 12 residues. The CDR3 DNA reads as TGTGCCAGCCTAAGGGGTCTGGAGACCCAGTACTTC. This encodes CASLRGLETQYF.

The V call is TRBV10-2, the J call TRBJ1-4, with a weak D call TRBD1 (6 bases). V was cut by 7 bases and J by 4 bases, with 7 bases left in between. CDR1 is WSHSY and CDR2 is SAAADI in the germline V gene. This CDR3 has 12 residues. DNA for the CDR3: TGCGCCAGCAAGGACAGTAATGAAAAACTGTTTTTT. Translated, it gives CASKDSNEKLFF.

V gene TRBV5-6 combines with J gene TRBJ1-2, with 7 bases that match TRBD1. Germline trimming cut 2 bases from V and 8 bases from J; bases unmatched to any gene: 12. The CDR3 runs to 15 residues. CDR1 and CDR2 (germline): SGHDT, YYEEEE. The CDR3 here is CASSLRDSTLGGYTF. The DNA of the CDR3 is TGTGCCAGCAGCTTACGGGACAGCACATTGGGAGGCTACACCTTC.

The chain joins TRBV6-2 or TRBV6-3 to TRBJ2-3, with D possibly being TRBD1 (7 bases). The V and J ends lost 7 bases and 2 bases respectively, with 22 bases between them. The CDR3 consists of 17 residues. Germline V lookup: CDR1 MNHEY, CDR2 SVGEGT. CDR3 in DNA: TGTGCCAGCACCCCCCAGGGCGGGACAGACTTCACAGATACGCAGTATTTT. Residues: CASTPQGGTDFTDTQYF.

The chain carries TRBV13 and TRBJ2-1; possible D gene TRBD1, 6 bases. V lost 2 bases to trimming and J lost 8 bases, with 16 bases between them. This CDR3 spans 15 amino acids. Germline CDR1 and CDR2: PRHDT and FYEKMQ (reference sequence). CDR3 amino acids: CASSLRERRTDEQFF. As DNA, the CDR3 is TGTGCCAGCAGCTTACGCGAGCGCCGGACAGATGAGCAGTTCTTC.

The chain links TRBV14 to TRBJ2-1, with 13 bases that match TRBD2. Germline CDR1 SGHDN, CDR2 FVKESK. J gave up 10 bases and V 1 base, and 7 bases lay outside the gene matches. CDR3 length: 16 residues. CDR3 region: CASSQGGLAGPGEQFF. The CDR3 coding sequence is TGTGCCAGCAGCCAAGGGGGACTAGCGGGGCCCGGGGAGCAGTTCTTC.

The chain uses TRBV7-2 and TRBJ1-2; the D gene is possibly TRBD1 (6 bases). The CDR3 is made up of 17 amino acids. Germline CDR1 SGHTA, CDR2 FQGNSA. Trimming pared 1 base from V and 4 bases from J, leaving 19 bases between. The CDR3 DNA sequence: TGTGCCAGCAGCTTAGGAGGGACATCAGGGAAGGTCTATGGCTACACCTTC. It translates to CASSLGGTSGKVYGYTF.

This chain links TRBV6-5 with TRBJ1-2; the match to TRBD1 covers 8 bases. CDR3 length: 15 residues. The germline V gene has CDR1 MNHEY and CDR2 SVGAGI. V dropped 2 bases and J dropped 4; count of bases not matched to a gene: 6. CDR3: CASSYTRGPGYGYTF. The CDR3 coding sequence is TGTGCCAGCAGTTACACCAGGGGGCCAGGCTATGGCTACACCTTC.

The chain uses TRBV7-9 and TRBJ2-3; the match to TRBD2 covers 7 bases. J lost 6 bases, V lost 4 bases, and 13 bases had no gene match. CDR3 length equals 16 residues. The germline gives CDR1 SEHNR, CDR2 FQNEAQ (reference sequence). DNA of the CDR3: TGTGCCAGCAGCTCCTATACGGGGGGACGCCTGGATACGCAGTATTTT. Translation gives CASSSYTGGRLDTQYF.

The rearrangement links TRBV14 to TRBJ2-1, with 7 positions matching TRBD1. The CDR3 is 14 residues long. J gave up 9 bases and V 0 bases, and 5 bases lay outside the gene matches. Germline CDR1 and CDR2: SGHDN and FVKESK. CDR3 residues: CASSQDGTEPEQFF. CDR3 bases: TGTGCCAGCAGCCAAGATGGGACAGAACCTGAGCAGTTCTTC.

The chain couples TRBV5-1 to TRBJ2-1, with D perhaps TRBD2 (6 bases). V lost 3 bases to trimming and J lost 11 bases, with 12 bases between them. The CDR3 is 12 amino acids. CDR1 and CDR2 from the germline V gene are SGHRS and YFSETQ. CDR3 protein: CASSSSRGKQFF. CDR3 nucleotide sequence: TGCGCCAGCAGCTCTTCTCGGGGGAAGCAGTTCTTC.

This rearrangement joins TRBV18 to TRBJ1-5, with a possible D match to TRBD1 (5 bases). Germline V CDR1 and CDR2: KGHSH, LQKENI. Trimming stripped 3 bases from V and 6 bases from J, with 9 bases between. The CDR3 has 13 residues. The CDR3 DNA follows: TGTGCCAGCTCACCTGGCAGGGCTCAGCCCCAGCATTTT. Protein: CASSPGRAQPQHF.

This rearrangement joins TRBV24-1 to TRBJ2-7, with TRBD2 as a possible D gene (6 bases). V was cut by 5 bases and J by 6 bases, with 10 bases left in between. The germline gives CDR1 KGHDR, CDR2 SFDVKD. The CDR3 is made up of 12 amino acids. CDR3 coding DNA: TGTGCCACCAGTGGACAAGCGGGCGAGCAGTACTTC. This gives the protein CATSGQAGEQYF.

The V gene is TRBV5-4, the J gene TRBJ2-1; 7 bases map to TRBD2. The CDR3 has 16 residues. Germline values: CDR1 SGHNT, CDR2 YYREEE (reference sequence). The V segment lost 0 bases and the J segment 4 bases; nucleotides outside the gene matches: 7. In DNA form, the CDR3 reads TGTGCCAGCAGCTTGGCAGAGCGGGGTGGATACAATGAGCAGTTCTTC. Its protein is CASSLAERGGYNEQFF.

V and J are TRBV6-1 and TRBJ1-6; unclear D gene. V lost 3 bases and J 1 base, leaving 10 bases between the germline ends. Per the germline V gene, CDR1 is MNHNS and CDR2 is SASEGT. The CDR3 is made up of 16 amino acids. The CDR3 protein is CASSDHPRSYNSPLHF. In DNA form, the CDR3 reads TGTGCCAGCAGTGATCACCCCCGGTCCTATAATTCACCCCTCCACTTT.

J is TRBJ1-2 and V is TRBV7-2, with 10 nucleotides matching TRBD1. Germline CDR1 SGHTA, CDR2 FQGNSA. The V gene end was trimmed by 3 bases and the J gene end by 8 bases; junction bases not matched to a gene: 12. The CDR3 sequence is 16 residues long. CDR3 DNA sequence: TGTGCCAGCAGCTTTAGGGGGGACAGGGGAATAGGAGGCTACACCTTC. This gives the protein CASSFRGDRGIGGYTF.

The genes are TRBV4-1 and TRBJ2-1; D perhaps matches TRBD1 (5 bases). The CDR3 has 17 amino acids. Per germline, CDR1 MGHRA and CDR2 YSYEKL. V was cut by 3 bases and J by 7 bases, with 22 bases left in between. CDR3 sequence reads: CASSHHPGQGGDNEQFF. In DNA form, the CDR3 reads TGCGCCAGCAGCCATCACCCGGGCCAGGGTGGGGATAATGAGCAGTTCTTC.

This clone has just a few counts. The V call is TRBV7-9, the J call TRBJ2-4; D may be TRBD2 (7 bases). CDR3 size: 14 residues. V was pared by 5 bases and J by 1 base, with 9 bases between. Germline CDR1 and CDR2: SEHNR and FQNEAQ (reference sequence). CDR3 sequence reads: CASSGGAAKNIQYF. CDR3 bases: TGTGCCAGCAGCGGGGGGGCCGCCAAAAACATTCAGTACTTC.

The V and J genes are TRBV27 and TRBJ2-3; TRBD2 matches 15 bases. Germline CDR1 MNHEY, CDR2 SMNVEV (reference sequence). V lost 3 bases to trimming and J lost 6 bases; unmatched junction nucleotides: 10. The CDR3 totals 18 residues. The CDR3 region is CASSLGLAGGNRRDTQYF. The CDR3 coding sequence is TGTGCCAGCAGTTTGGGACTAGCGGGGGGCAATCGGAGGGATACGCAGTATTTT.

The chain has TRBV27 and TRBJ1-1; D is perhaps TRBD1 (6 bases). CDR3 length: 14 residues. V lost 6 bases, J lost 1 base, and 12 bases lay in between. CDR1 is MNHEY, CDR2 SMNVEV, per germline (reference sequence). For the CDR3, the DNA is TGTGCCAGCAGGCTGGGACAACCGAACACTGAAGCTTTCTTT. Its protein is CASRLGQPNTEAFF.

The CDR3 bases are TGTGCCAGCACGGGACAGGGGACAGGGGCCAACGTCCTGACTTTC. Translated: CASTGQGTGANVLTF. The chain uses TRBV5-8 and TRBJ2-6, with TRBD1 matching over 10 bases. V trimming: 6 bases; J trimming: 4 bases; junction bases outside the gene matches: 4. CDR1 is SGHTS and CDR2 is YDEGEE in the germline V gene. This CDR3 contains 15 residues. Drawing the rest from reference TRBV5-8 and TRBJ2-6, the complete variable domain is EAGVTQSPTHLIKTRGQQATLRCSPISGHTSVYWYQQALGLGLQFLLWYDEGEERNRGNFPPRFSGRQFPNYSSELNVNALELEDSALYLCASTGQGTGANVLTFGAGSRLTVL.

The chain employs TRBV2 and TRBJ1-1; D perhaps matches TRBD1 (6 bases). Looked up from germline, CDR1 is SNHLY and CDR2 is FYNNEI. The CDR3 is 15 amino acids. V was trimmed by 6 bases and J by 6 bases, leaving 20 bases between them. The CDR3 spells CASSPQGRWASEAFF. CDR3 nucleotide sequence: TGTGCCAGCAGCCCTCAGGGGCGGTGGGCGTCTGAAGCTTTCTTT.

The chain combines TRBV7-6 with TRBJ2-2; D remains ambiguous. Germline V CDR1 and CDR2: SGHVS, FNYEAQ. The CDR3 is 15 amino acids. The V end lost 2 bases, the J end lost 4 bases, and 11 bases lay between the germline ends. CDR3 protein: CASSLQMTGTGELFF. The CDR3 coding sequence is TGTGCCAGCAGCTTACAAATGACTGGCACCGGGGAGCTGTTTTTT.

V is TRBV5-5 and J is TRBJ2-1; D might be TRBD1 (5 bases). The V gene's germline CDR1 is SGHKS and CDR2 YYEKEE (reference sequence). V was cut by 2 bases and J by 8 bases, with 11 bases left in between. The CDR3 is 13 amino acids. The CDR3 protein is CASSLWEGDEQFF. The CDR3 DNA is TGTGCCAGCAGCTTATGGGAAGGGGATGAGCAGTTCTTC.

The V and J genes are TRBV5-6 and TRBJ2-5, with D uncertain. This CDR3 region has 12 residues. The V end was cut by 2 bases, the J end by 4 bases, with 6 bases between. Germline V lookup: CDR1 SGHDT, CDR2 YYEEEE. CDR3 residues: CASSLDTETQYF. In nucleotides, the CDR3 is TGTGCCAGCAGCTTAGACACAGAGACCCAGTACTTC.

The chain combines TRBV5-1 with TRBJ2-1, with TRBD2 identical over 9 bases. Trimming at V came to 4 bases and at J to 5 bases, leaving 4 bases not matched to a gene. The length of the CDR3 is 14 residues. In germline, CDR1 is SGHRS, CDR2 YFSETQ. CDR3 DNA: TGCGCCAGCAGCGTAGCGGGGGAGAACAATGAGCAGTTCTTC. Translating it yields CASSVAGENNEQFF. The full variable domain, its missing parts supplied by reference TRBV5-1 and TRBJ2-1, is KAGVTQTPRYLIKTRGQQVTLSCSPISGHRSVSWYQQTPGQGLQFLFEYFSETQRNKGNFPGRFSGRQFSNSRSEMNVSTLELGDSALYLCASSVAGENNEQFFGPGTRLTVL.

Turning to this clone: This CDR3 is also generated by other DNA sequences in the sample. V gene TRBV3-1 (or the pseudogene TRBV3-2) combines with J gene TRBJ1-5, with 8 bases lining up with TRBD1. Germline V gene lookup returns CDR1 LGHDT and CDR2 YNNKEL (reference sequence). J lost 4 bases, V lost 4 bases, and 6 bases had no gene match. The CDR3 is 15 residues long. The CDR3 DNA reads as TGTGCCAGCAGCCGGGGGACAGGTGGAAATCAGCCCCAGCATTTT. Its translation is CASSRGTGGNQPQHF.